This record looks at one T cell receptor (beta chain) sequence and its context. Its target is not known. This CDR3 region has 15 residues. From germline, CDR1 is SGHTA and CDR2 FQGNSA. V shed 1 base and J shed 4 bases, with 13 bases lying between them. This sample was included in a study of CD8 T cells in ankylosing spondylitis. Overall study findings and caveats: Disease-linked clones were found to be CD8+ and relatively rare in peripheral blood. Ankylosing spondylitis blood seemed to carry a telltale TCR beta motif made of under 10 highly homologous variants. Reported data indicate significant enrichment of disease-linked clones within matched ankylosing spondylitis synovial fluid.

Libraries for TCR beta were made by quantitative 5'-RACE with molecular barcodes. TCRdb analysed the 5' RACE reads with MiXCR anew, one entry per CDR3 protein. The data show 150,000 to 200,000 distinct CDR3 sequences, 10% to 15% seen once. Sequencing used blood, either unsorted or a sorted T cell fraction (not recorded which). The receptor comes from a female donor with ankylosing spondylitis or in good health (not recorded which). V gene TRBV7-2 combines with J gene TRBJ1-2; no clear D gene. The CDR3, as DNA: TGTGCCAGCAGCTTAGTCCCAGATAAAAGCTATGGCTACACCTTC. This codes for CASSLVPDKSYGYTF.